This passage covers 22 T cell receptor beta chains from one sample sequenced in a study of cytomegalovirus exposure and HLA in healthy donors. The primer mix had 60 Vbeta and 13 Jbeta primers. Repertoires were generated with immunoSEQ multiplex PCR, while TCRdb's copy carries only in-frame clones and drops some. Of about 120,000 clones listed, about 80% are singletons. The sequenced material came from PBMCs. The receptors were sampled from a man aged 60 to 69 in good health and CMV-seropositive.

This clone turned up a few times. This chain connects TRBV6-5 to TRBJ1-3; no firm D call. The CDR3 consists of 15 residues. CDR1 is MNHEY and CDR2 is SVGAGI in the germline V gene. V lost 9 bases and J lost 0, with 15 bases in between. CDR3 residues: CASKGGRISGNTIYF. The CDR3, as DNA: TGTGCCAGTAAGGGAGGACGGATCTCTGGAAACACCATATATTTT.

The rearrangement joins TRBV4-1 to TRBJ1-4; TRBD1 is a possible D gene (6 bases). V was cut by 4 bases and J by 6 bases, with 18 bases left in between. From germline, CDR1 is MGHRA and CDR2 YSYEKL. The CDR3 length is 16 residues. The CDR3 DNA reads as TGCGCCAGCAGCCGGGGTCTAGGGACAAATTATGAAAAACTGTTTTTT. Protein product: CASSRGLGTNYEKLFF.

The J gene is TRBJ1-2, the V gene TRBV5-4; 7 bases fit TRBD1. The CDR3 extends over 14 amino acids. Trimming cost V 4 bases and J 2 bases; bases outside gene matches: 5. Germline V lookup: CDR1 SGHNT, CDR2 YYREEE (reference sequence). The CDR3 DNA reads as TGTGCCAGCAGCGCCGGGACAGCCAACTATGGCTACACCTTC. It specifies CASSAGTANYGYTF.

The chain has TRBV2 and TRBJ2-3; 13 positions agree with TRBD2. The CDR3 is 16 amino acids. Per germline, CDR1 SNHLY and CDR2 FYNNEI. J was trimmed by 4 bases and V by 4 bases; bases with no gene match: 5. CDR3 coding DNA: TGTGCCAGCAGTGTCCGACTAGCGGGAGGATCAGATACGCAGTATTTT. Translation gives CASSVRLAGGSDTQYF.

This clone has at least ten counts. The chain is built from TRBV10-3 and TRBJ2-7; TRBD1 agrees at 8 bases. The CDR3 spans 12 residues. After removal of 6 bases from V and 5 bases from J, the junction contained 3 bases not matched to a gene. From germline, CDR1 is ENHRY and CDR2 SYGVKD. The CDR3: CAISQQGDEQYF. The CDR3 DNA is TGTGCCATCAGCCAACAGGGGGACGAGCAGTACTTC.

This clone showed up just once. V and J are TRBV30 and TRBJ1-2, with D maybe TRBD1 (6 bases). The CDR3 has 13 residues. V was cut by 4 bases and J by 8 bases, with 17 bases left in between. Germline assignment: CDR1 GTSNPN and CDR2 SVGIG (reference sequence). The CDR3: CAWTGDTAEGYTF. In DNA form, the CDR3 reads TGTGCCTGGACCGGGGACACCGCAGAAGGCTACACCTTC.

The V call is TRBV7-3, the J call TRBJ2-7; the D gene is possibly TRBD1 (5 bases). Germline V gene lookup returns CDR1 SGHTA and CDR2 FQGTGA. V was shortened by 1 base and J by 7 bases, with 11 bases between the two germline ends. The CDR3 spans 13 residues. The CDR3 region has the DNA TGTGCCAGCAGCTTAAACCCAAACAGGGAGCAGTACTTC. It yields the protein CASSLNPNREQYF.

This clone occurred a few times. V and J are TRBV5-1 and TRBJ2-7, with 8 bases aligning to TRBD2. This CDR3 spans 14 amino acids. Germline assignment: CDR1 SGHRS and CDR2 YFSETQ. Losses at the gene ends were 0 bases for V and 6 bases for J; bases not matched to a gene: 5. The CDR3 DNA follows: TGCGCCAGCAGCTTGGCCGGGGGGGTTTCCGAGCAGTACTTC. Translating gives CASSLAGGVSEQYF. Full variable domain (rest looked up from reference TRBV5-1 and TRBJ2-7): KAGVTQTPRYLIKTRGQQVTLSCSPISGHRSVSWYQQTPGQGLQFLFEYFSETQRNKGNFPGRFSGRQFSNSRSEMNVSTLELGDSALYLCASSLAGGVSEQYFGPGTRLTVT.

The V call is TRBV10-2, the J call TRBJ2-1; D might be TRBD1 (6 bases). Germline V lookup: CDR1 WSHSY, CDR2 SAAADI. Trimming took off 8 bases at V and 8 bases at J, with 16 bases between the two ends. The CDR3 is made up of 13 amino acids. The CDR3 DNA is TGCGCCAGCGGGGACACCAGGGCCGATGAGCAGTTCTTC. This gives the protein CASGDTRADEQFF.

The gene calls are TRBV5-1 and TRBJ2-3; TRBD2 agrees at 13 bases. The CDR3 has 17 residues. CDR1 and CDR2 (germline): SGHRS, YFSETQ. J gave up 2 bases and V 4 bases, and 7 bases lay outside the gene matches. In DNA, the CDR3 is TGCGCCAGCAGCAGTCGGACTAGCGGGAGTTACACAGATACGCAGTATTTT. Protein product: CASSSRTSGSYTDTQYF.

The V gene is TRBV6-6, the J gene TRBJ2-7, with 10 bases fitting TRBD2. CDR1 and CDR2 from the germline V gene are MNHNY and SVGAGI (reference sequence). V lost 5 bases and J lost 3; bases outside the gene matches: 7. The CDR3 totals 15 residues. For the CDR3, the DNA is TGTGCCAGCAGTGAGACTAGCGGGTTATACTACGAGCAGTACTTC. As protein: CASSETSGLYYEQYF.

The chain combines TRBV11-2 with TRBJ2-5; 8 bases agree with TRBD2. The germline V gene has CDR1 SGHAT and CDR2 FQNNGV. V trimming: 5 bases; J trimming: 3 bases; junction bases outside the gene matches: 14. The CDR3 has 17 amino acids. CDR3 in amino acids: CASSPSLTSALKETQYF. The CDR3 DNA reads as TGTGCCAGCAGCCCTTCCTTGACTAGCGCCTTGAAAGAGACCCAGTACTTC.

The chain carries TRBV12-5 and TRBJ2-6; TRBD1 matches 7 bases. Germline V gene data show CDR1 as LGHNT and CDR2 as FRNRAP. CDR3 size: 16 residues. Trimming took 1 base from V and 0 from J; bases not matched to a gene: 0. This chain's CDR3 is CASGLGDSSGANVLTF. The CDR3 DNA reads TGTGCTAGTGGTTTGGGGGACAGCTCTGGGGCCAACGTCCTGACTTTC.

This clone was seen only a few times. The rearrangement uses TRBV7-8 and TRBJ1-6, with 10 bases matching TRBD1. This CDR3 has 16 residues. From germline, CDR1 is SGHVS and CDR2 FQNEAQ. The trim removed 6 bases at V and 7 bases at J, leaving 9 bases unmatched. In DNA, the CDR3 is TGTGCCAGCAGGAGGGGGACAGGGGCTTCAAATTCACCCCTCCACTTT. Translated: CASRRGTGASNSPLHF.

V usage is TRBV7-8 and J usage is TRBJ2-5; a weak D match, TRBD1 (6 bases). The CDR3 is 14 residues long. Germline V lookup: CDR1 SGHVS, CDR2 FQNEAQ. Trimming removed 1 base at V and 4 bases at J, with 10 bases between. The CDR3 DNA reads TGTGCCAGCAGCTTAGAAGGGGGTGGAGAGACCCAGTACTTC. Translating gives CASSLEGGGETQYF.

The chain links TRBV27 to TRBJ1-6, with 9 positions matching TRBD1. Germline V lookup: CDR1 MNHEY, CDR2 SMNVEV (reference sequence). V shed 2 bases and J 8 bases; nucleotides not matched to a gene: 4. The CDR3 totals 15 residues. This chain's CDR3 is CASSLEGQGYSPLHF. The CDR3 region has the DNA TGTGCCAGCAGTTTAGAGGGACAGGGTTATTCACCCCTCCACTTT.

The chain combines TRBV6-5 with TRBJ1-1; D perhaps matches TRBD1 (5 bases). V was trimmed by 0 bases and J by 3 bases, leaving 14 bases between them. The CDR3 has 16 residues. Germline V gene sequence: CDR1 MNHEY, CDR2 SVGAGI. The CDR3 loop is CASSYSPGGVHTEAFF. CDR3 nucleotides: TGTGCCAGCAGTTACTCACCCGGGGGGGTCCACACTGAAGCTTTCTTT.

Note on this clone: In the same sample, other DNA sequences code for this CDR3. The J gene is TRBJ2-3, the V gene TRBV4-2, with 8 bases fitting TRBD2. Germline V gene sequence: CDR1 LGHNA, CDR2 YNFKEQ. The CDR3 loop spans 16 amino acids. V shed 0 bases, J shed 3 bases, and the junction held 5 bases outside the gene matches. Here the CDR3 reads CASSQDPRGGTDTQYF. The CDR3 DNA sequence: TGTGCCAGCAGCCAAGATCCCCGCGGGGGGACAGATACGCAGTATTTT.

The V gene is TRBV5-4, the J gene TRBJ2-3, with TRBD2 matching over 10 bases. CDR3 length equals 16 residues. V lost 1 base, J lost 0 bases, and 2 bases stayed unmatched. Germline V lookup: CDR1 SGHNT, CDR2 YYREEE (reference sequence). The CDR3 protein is CASSLSGRASTDTQYF. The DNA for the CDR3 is TGTGCCAGCAGCTTGAGCGGGAGGGCTAGCACAGATACGCAGTATTTT.

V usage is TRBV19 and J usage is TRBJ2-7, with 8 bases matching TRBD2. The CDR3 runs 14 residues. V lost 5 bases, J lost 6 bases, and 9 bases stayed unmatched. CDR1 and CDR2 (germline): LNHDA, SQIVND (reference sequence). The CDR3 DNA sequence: TGTGCCAGTAGTCACCGAGCGGGAGCGGGCGAGCAGTACTTC. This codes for CASSHRAGAGEQYF. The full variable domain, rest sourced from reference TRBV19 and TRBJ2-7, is DGGITQSPKYLFRKEGQNVTLSCEQNLNHDAMYWYRQDPGQGLRLIYYSQIVNDFQKGDIAEGYSVSREKKESFPLTVTSAQKNPTAFYLCASSHRAGAGEQYFGPGTRLTVT.

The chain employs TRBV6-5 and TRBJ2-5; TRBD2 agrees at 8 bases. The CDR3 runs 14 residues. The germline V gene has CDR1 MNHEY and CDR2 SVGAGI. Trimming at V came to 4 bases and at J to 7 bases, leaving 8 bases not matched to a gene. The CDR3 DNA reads TGTGCCAGCAGTTCCCCAGGACTAGCCGGGACCCAGTACTTC. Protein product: CASSSPGLAGTQYF.

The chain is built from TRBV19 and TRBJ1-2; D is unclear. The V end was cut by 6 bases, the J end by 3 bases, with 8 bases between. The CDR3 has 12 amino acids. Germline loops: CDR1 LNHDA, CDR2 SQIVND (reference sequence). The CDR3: CASRVGHYGYTF. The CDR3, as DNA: TGTGCCAGTAGGGTGGGCCACTATGGCTACACCTTC. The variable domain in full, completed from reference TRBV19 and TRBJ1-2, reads DGGITQSPKYLFRKEGQNVTLSCEQNLNHDAMYWYRQDPGQGLRLIYYSQIVNDFQKGDIAEGYSVSREKKESFPLTVTSAQKNPTAFYLCASRVGHYGYTFGSGTRLTVV.